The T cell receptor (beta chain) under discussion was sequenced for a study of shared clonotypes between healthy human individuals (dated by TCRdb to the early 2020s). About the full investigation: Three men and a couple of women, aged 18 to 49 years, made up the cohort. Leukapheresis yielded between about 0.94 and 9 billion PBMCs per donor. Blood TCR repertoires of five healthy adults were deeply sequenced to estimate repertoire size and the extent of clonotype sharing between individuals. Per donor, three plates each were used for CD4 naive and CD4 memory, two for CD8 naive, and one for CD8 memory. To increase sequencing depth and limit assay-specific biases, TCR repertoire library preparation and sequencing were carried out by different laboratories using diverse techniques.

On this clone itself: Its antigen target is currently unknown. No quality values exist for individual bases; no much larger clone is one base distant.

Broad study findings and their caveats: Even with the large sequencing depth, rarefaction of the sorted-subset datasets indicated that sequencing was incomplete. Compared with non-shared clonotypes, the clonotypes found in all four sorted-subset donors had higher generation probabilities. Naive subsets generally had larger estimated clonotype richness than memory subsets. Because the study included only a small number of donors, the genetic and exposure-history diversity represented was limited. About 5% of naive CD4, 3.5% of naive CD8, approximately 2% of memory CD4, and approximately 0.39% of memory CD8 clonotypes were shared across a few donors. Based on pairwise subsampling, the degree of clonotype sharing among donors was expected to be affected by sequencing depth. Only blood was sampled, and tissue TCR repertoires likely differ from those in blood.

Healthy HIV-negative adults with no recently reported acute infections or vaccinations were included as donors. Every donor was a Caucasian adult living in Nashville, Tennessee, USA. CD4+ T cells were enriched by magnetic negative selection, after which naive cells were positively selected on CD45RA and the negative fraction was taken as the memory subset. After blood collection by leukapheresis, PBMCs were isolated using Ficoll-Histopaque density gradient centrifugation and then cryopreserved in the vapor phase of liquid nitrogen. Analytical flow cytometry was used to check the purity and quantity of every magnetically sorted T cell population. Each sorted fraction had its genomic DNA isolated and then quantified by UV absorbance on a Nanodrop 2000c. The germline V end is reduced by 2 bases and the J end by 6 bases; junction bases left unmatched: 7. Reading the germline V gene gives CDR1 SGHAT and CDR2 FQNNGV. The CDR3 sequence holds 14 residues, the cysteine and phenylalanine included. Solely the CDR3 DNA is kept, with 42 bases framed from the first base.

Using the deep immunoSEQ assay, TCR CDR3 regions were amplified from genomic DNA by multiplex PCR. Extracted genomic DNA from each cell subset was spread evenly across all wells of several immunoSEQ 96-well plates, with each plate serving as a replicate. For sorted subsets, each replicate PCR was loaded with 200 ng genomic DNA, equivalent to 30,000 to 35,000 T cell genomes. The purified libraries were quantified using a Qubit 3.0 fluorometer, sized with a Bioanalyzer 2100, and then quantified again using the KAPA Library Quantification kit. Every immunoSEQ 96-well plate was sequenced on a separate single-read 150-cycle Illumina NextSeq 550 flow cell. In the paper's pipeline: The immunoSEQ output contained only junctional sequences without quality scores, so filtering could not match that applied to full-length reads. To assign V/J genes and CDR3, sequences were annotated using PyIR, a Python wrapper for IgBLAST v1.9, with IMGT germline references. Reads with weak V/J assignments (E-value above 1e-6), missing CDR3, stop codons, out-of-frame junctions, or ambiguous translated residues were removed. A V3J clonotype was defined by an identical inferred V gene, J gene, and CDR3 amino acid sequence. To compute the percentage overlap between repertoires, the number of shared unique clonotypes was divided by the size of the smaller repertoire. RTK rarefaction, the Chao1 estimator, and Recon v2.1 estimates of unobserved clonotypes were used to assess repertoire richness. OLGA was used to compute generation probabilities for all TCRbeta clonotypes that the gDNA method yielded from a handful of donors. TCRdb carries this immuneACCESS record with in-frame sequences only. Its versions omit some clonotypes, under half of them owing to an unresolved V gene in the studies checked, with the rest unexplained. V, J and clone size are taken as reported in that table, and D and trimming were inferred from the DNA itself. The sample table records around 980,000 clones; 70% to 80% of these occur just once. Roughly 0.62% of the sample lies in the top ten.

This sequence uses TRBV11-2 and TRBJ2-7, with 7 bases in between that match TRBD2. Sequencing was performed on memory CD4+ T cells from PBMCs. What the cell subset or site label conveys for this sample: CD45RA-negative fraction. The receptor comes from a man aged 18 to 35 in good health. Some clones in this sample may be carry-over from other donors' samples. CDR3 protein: CASSLQGGSAEQYF. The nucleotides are TGTGCCAGCAGCTTACAGGGCGGGAGTGCCGAGCAGTACTTC.